This TCR beta chain emerged from a study of blood T cell repertoires in COVID-19. Study background: Collection of acute and convalescent COVID-19 samples took place in the United States, Italy and Spain. PBMCs, B-cell-depleted T cells, or T cells were the source of the cDNA or gDNA that made up the material.

V lost 3 bases to trimming and J lost 0 bases, with 15 bases between them. The germline gives CDR1 DFQATT, CDR2 SNEGSKA (reference sequence). This CDR3 contains 17 residues. In the source study's methods: Counts of nucleated cells, estimated from reference gene primer amplification, were obtained. The table came from immunoSEQ multiplex PCR; TCRdb's copy has only in-frame clones and leaves some out. V, J and clone size are those of that table, while D and trimming were read from the DNA. Found here are 95,000 to 130,000 clones, roughly 83% of them singletons; the top ten hold about 2.1%. The specimen sequenced was peripheral blood. The source of this sequence is a young man with acute or convalescent COVID-19. This sequence joins TRBV20-1 and TRBJ1-6, with no clear D. The CDR3 nucleotides are TGCAGTGCTAGTGGAGGGAAGGCGAGCTCCTATAATTCACCCCTCCACTTT. This codes for CSASGGKASSYNSPLHF.